The 32 T cell receptor beta chains reported below all come from one sample, sequenced in a study of CD8+ T cells in alopecia areata. cDNA serving as the sequencing template came from extracted, reverse transcribed RNA. The assay was immunoSEQ multiplex PCR, and TCRdb's table has in-frame clones only and misses some. Of 150,000 to 200,000 clones listed, roughly 60% were seen once; the top ten hold 0.85% to 1.3%. Treatment given: oral pan-JAK inhibitor, 5-10 mg twice daily. Specimen: CD4+ T cells sorted from blood, collected at week 24, from a patient treated with tofacitinib. The receptor source for this set is a human donor with alopecia areata.

This clone was seen a handful of times. The genes are TRBV7-8 and TRBJ2-1; 7 nucleotides match TRBD2. V gave up 0 bases and J gave up 4 bases; unmatched junction bases: 0. From germline, CDR1 is SGHVS and CDR2 FQNEAQ. This CDR3 has 14 amino acids. The CDR3 reads CASSLAGGYNEQFF. CDR3 bases: TGTGCCAGCAGCTTAGCGGGGGGGTACAATGAGCAGTTCTTC.

The chain joins TRBV29-1 to TRBJ2-5; D remains unclear. V was cut by 4 bases and J by 5 bases, with 11 bases left in between. CDR3 size: 12 residues. Per germline, CDR1 SQVTM and CDR2 ANQGSEA. The CDR3: CSVGSGRETQYF. CDR3 nucleotides: TGCAGCGTTGGTTCGGGCCGGGAGACCCAGTACTTC.

The rearrangement joins TRBV6-5 to TRBJ1-1; the match to TRBD1 covers 7 bases. Germline-derived CDR1 and CDR2 are MNHEY and SVGAGI. The CDR3 length is 13 residues. V was clipped by 8 bases and J by 1 base; unmatched bases: 4. The CDR3 DNA is TGTGCCAGCGGCAACAGGGGGAACACTGAAGCTTTCTTT. This gives the protein CASGNRGNTEAFF.

The rearrangement uses TRBV29-1 and TRBJ2-2; D unresolved. The CDR3 has 12 residues. Trimming removed 4 bases from V and 6 bases from J, with 9 bases in between. Germline values: CDR1 SQVTM, CDR2 ANQGSEA. CDR3 region: CSVGVGSGELFF. CDR3 nucleotide sequence: TGCAGCGTTGGGGTCGGGTCCGGGGAGCTGTTTTTT.

J is TRBJ2-4 and V is TRBV9; no reliable D call. With 4 bases removed from V and 0 bases from J, the gap between germline ends came to 14 bases. The CDR3 totals 16 residues. The germline V gene has CDR1 SGDLS and CDR2 YYNGEE. CDR3 nucleotide sequence: TGTGCCAGCAGCCCAGGCGAGACCCTAGCCAAAAACATTCAGTACTTC. Translating it yields CASSPGETLAKNIQYF.

This clone was recorded a few times. The chain combines TRBV6-6 with TRBJ2-7, with D perhaps matching TRBD1 or TRBD2 (5 bases each). The germline CDR1 and CDR2 sequences are MNHNY and SVGAGI (reference sequence). The CDR3 is made up of 13 amino acids. V was shortened by 8 bases and J by 4 bases, with 15 bases between the two germline ends. The CDR3 nucleotides read TGTGCCAGCTCAGTAGGGGCGGGTTACGAGCAGTACTTC. Amino acids: CASSVGAGYEQYF.

The rearrangement links TRBV4-3 to TRBJ1-6, with 7 bases matching TRBD1. The CDR3 is 15 residues long. The V and J ends lost 1 base and 7 bases, in that order; junction bases with no gene match: 4. The germline gives CDR1 LGHNA, CDR2 YSLEER. CDR3 protein: CASSQGGTVNSPLHF. DNA of the CDR3: TGCGCCAGCAGCCAAGGGGGGACAGTAAATTCACCCCTCCACTTT.

This clone was picked up a small number of times. CDR3 nucleotide sequence: TGTGCCAGCAGTCTTAGCGGGGGGAACTCAGCTTTCTTT. It codes for CASSLSGGNSAFF. V is TRBV25-1 and J is TRBJ1-1, with D possibly matching TRBD1 (5 bases). In germline, CDR1 is MGHDK, CDR2 SYGVNS. The CDR3 is 13 residues long. V shed 5 bases and J shed 10 bases, with 17 bases lying between them.

The J gene is TRBJ2-1, the V gene TRBV5-1; D remains unclear. The CDR3 contains 12 residues. With 4 bases removed from V and 10 bases from J, the gap between germline ends came to 12 bases. CDR1 is SGHRS, CDR2 YFSETQ, per germline. The CDR3 DNA is TGCGCCAGCAGCCTGAGGCCTAAAGAGCAGTTCTTC. Protein: CASSLRPKEQFF.

This chain connects TRBV29-1 to TRBJ1-4, with D hard to call. The CDR3 runs 13 residues. In germline, CDR1 is SQVTM, CDR2 ANQGSEA. V was clipped by 7 bases and J by 7 bases, with 16 bases between them. CDR3 DNA: TGCAGCGCTAGAGGCAGGCTTGGTGAAAAACTGTTTTTT. It specifies CSARGRLGEKLFF.

This chain connects TRBV7-2 to TRBJ2-5; D is undetermined. Trimming stripped 2 bases from V and 3 bases from J, with 7 bases between. The CDR3 length is 13 residues. Germline CDR1 and CDR2: SGHTA and FQGNSA. The CDR3 region is CASSLPVEETQYF. In DNA, the CDR3 is TGTGCCAGCAGCTTACCAGTGGAAGAGACCCAGTACTTC.

This chain joins TRBV30 and TRBJ2-1; weak D call: TRBD2 (5 bases). Germline V gene data show CDR1 as GTSNPN and CDR2 as SVGIG (reference sequence). CDR3 length equals 11 residues. V was cut by 1 base and J by 10 bases, with 8 bases left in between. In DNA, the CDR3 is TGTGCCTGGAGTGATAGAGGGGAGCAGTTCTTC. Its protein is CAWSDRGEQFF.

This clone has a handful of counts. The chain uses TRBV5-1 and TRBJ2-7; D is perhaps TRBD1 (6 bases). The CDR3 has 13 amino acids. V lost 1 base and J 5 bases, leaving 10 bases between the germline ends. The V gene's germline CDR1 is SGHRS and CDR2 YFSETQ. CDR3 amino acids: CASSLKQGDEQYF. DNA for the CDR3: TGCGCCAGCAGCTTGAAACAGGGTGACGAGCAGTACTTC. Together with reference TRBV5-1 and TRBJ2-7, the CDR3 gives the full variable domain: KAGVTQTPRYLIKTRGQQVTLSCSPISGHRSVSWYQQTPGQGLQFLFEYFSETQRNKGNFPGRFSGRQFSNSRSEMNVSTLELGDSALYLCASSLKQGDEQYFGPGTRLTVT.

This sequence joins TRBV6-5 and TRBJ2-5, with 8 bases fitting TRBD2. V lost 7 bases, J lost 4 bases, and 11 bases stayed unmatched. There are 15 residues in the CDR3. In germline, CDR1 is MNHEY, CDR2 SVGAGI. The CDR3 sequence: CASTPIAGLGETQYF. CDR3 coding DNA: TGTGCCAGCACTCCTATAGCGGGGTTGGGAGAGACCCAGTACTTC.

J is TRBJ2-5 and V is TRBV18; D is perhaps TRBD2 (6 bases). The CDR3 loop spans 14 amino acids. V was shortened by 1 base and J by 5 bases, with 11 bases between the two germline ends. Germline CDR1 KGHSH, CDR2 LQKENI. The CDR3 protein is CASSPQRVGETQYF. The CDR3 DNA sequence: TGTGCCAGCTCACCACAGCGGGTTGGGGAGACCCAGTACTTC. Full variable domain (missing parts from reference TRBV18 and TRBJ2-5): NAGVMQNPRHLVRRRGQEARLRCSPMKGHSHVYWYRQLPEEGLKFMVYLQKENIIDESGMPKERFSAEFPKEGPSILRIQQVVRGDSAAYFCASSPQRVGETQYFGPGTRLLVL.

The J gene is TRBJ2-1, the V gene TRBV19; 7 bases are shared with TRBD1. Germline lookup yields CDR1 LNHDA and CDR2 SQIVND (reference sequence). Losses at the gene ends were 3 bases for V and 3 bases for J; bases not matched to a gene: 2. The CDR3 has 14 residues. CDR3 protein: CASSIGDSYNEQFF. The CDR3 region has the DNA TGTGCCAGTAGTATCGGGGACAGCTACAATGAGCAGTTCTTC.

The chain recombines TRBV30 with TRBJ1-2, with D hard to call. V was clipped by 6 bases and J by 2 bases, with 19 bases between them. This CDR3 has 15 amino acids. Per germline, CDR1 GTSNPN and CDR2 SVGIG (reference sequence). The CDR3 loop is CACDPTVETNYGYTF. CDR3 nucleotide sequence: TGTGCCTGCGACCCTACAGTAGAAACAAACTATGGCTACACCTTC.

This clone has more than one count but fewer than ten. CDR3 loop: CASSPPNQGTSPLHF. The CDR3 DNA is TGCGCCAGCAGCCCGCCAAATCAGGGGACCTCACCCCTCCACTTT. This chain links TRBV5-1 with TRBJ1-6; D is perhaps TRBD1 (6 bases). Germline V gene sequence: CDR1 SGHRS, CDR2 YFSETQ. CDR3 length: 15 amino acids. The V end lost 4 bases, the J end lost 10 bases, and 18 bases lay between the germline ends.

The chain links TRBV27 to TRBJ2-7, with TRBD2 as a possible D gene (6 bases). The length of the CDR3 is 15 residues. The germline CDR1 and CDR2 sequences are MNHEY and SMNVEV (reference sequence). Trimming cost V 7 bases and J 6 bases, with 22 bases left between them. CDR3 amino acids: CASTRRGKVEGEQYF. CDR3 coding DNA: TGTGCCAGCACGAGACGGGGGAAGGTAGAGGGCGAGCAGTACTTC.

This clone was seen at least ten times. V is TRBV14 and J is TRBJ1-2; 8 bases agree with TRBD1. Germline V CDR1 and CDR2: SGHDN, FVKESK. V lost 4 bases to trimming and J lost 7 bases; unmatched junction nucleotides: 8. The CDR3 runs 14 residues. CDR3 bases: TGTGCCAGCAGCCCACAACACGGGACAGGTGGCTACACCTTC. The encoded protein is CASSPQHGTGGYTF.

The rearrangement links TRBV10-2 to TRBJ2-7, with D perhaps matching TRBD2 (5 bases). This CDR3 is 14 amino acids long. V was trimmed by 7 bases and J by 3 bases, leaving 16 bases between them. Germline V gives CDR1 WSHSY, CDR2 SAAADI. For the CDR3, the DNA is TGCGCCAGCACCGGAGGTGGGGTAGGCTACGAGCAGTACTTC. This translates into CASTGGGVGYEQYF.

Turning to this clone: The junction does not match germline at one end; this may be a read error. The chain has TRBV29-1 and TRBJ2-7; TRBD1 aligns across 9 bases. The CDR3 is 14 amino acids. CDR1 is SQVTM and CDR2 is ANQGSEA in the germline V gene. The CDR3 DNA sequence: TGCAGCGCTGAAATCGGGACAGGGTTCTACGAGCAGTACTTC. Its protein product is CSAEIGTGFYEQYF.

The V call is TRBV18, the J call TRBJ1-6; D is uncertain. Between the trimmed V and J ends, which lost 2 bases and 10 bases, there was a span of 9 bases. Germline lookup yields CDR1 KGHSH and CDR2 LQKENI. CDR3 length: 13 amino acids. CDR3: CASSPRESSPLHF. CDR3 nucleotides: TGTGCCAGCTCACCAAGGGAAAGCTCACCCCTCCACTTT.

The genes are TRBV29-1 and TRBJ1-3; D not resolved. Trimming took 3 bases from V and 1 from J, leaving 7 bases between them. In germline, CDR1 is SQVTM, CDR2 ANQGSEA. The CDR3 has 13 amino acids. CDR3 DNA sequence: TGCAGCGTTGACTCCAGTTCTGGAAACACCATATATTTT. Residues: CSVDSSSGNTIYF.

On this clone itself: The same CDR3 can be traced to other DNA sequences in this sample. This chain connects TRBV30 to TRBJ1-1, with D hard to call. The V gene lost 3 bases and the J gene lost 2 bases, with 7 bases spanning the gap. Germline V gene sequence: CDR1 GTSNPN, CDR2 SVGIG (reference sequence). This CDR3 comprises 12 residues. In DNA form, the CDR3 reads TGTGCCTGGAGGACACTTAACACTGAAGCTTTCTTT. This sequence encodes CAWRTLNTEAFF.

The rearrangement links TRBV29-1 to TRBJ1-1; possible D gene TRBD1, 6 bases. Germline CDR1 and CDR2: SQVTM and ANQGSEA. Deletions cut 6 bases from V and 4 bases from J, with 18 bases between. The CDR3 sequence is 14 residues long. The CDR3 spells CSVNLRGRSTEAFF. The CDR3 DNA reads TGCAGCGTCAACCTCAGGGGTAGGAGCACTGAAGCTTTCTTT.

The chain recombines TRBV29-1 with TRBJ2-1, with TRBD2 matching 8 bases. The CDR3 spans 15 residues. V lost 7 bases and J lost 4; bases outside the gene matches: 12. Germline values: CDR1 SQVTM, CDR2 ANQGSEA. The DNA of the CDR3 is TGCAGCGGGATCAGTGGGCGGGGGGCATACAATGAGCAGTTCTTC. It encodes CSGISGRGAYNEQFF.

V is TRBV29-1 and J is TRBJ2-1; the D is unclear. V dropped 7 bases and J dropped 8 bases, with 12 bases sitting between them. Germline V gene sequence: CDR1 SQVTM, CDR2 ANQGSEA. The CDR3 spans 11 residues. The CDR3 protein is CSGTKVDEQFF. For the CDR3, the DNA is TGCAGCGGGACCAAAGTCGATGAGCAGTTCTTC.

This rearrangement joins TRBV29-1 to TRBJ1-1, with D unresolved. Trimming took 4 bases from V and 0 from J, leaving 6 bases between them. In germline, CDR1 is SQVTM, CDR2 ANQGSEA. The CDR3 is made up of 12 amino acids. CDR3 coding DNA: TGCAGCGTTGGCAACCTGAACACTGAAGCTTTCTTT. As protein: CSVGNLNTEAFF. Drawing the rest from reference TRBV29-1 and TRBJ1-1, the complete variable domain is SAVISQKPSRDICQRGTSLTIQCQVDSQVTMMFWYRQQPGQSLTLIATANQGSEATYESGFVIDKFPISRPNLTFSTLTVSNMSPEDSSIYLCSVGNLNTEAFFGQGTRLTVV.

The rearrangement links TRBV25-1 to TRBJ1-2, with D maybe TRBD1 (6 bases). The CDR3 has 13 amino acids. Germline lookup yields CDR1 MGHDK and CDR2 SYGVNS. V was clipped by 1 base and J by 8 bases, with 11 bases between them. CDR3 sequence (DNA): TGTGCCAGCAGTGAATTAACAGGGATCGGCTACACCTTC. Protein: CASSELTGIGYTF.

This clone was detected a few times. The J gene is TRBJ2-2, the V gene TRBV4-3; a possible D gene is TRBD1 (6 bases). CDR1 is LGHNA, CDR2 YSLEER, per germline. V lost 3 bases, J lost 6 bases, and 11 bases lay in between. The CDR3 extends over 14 amino acids. CDR3 bases: TGCGCCAGCAGCCAGGACAGCATTCCCGGGGAGCTGTTTTTT. This encodes CASSQDSIPGELFF.

The count of this clone is one. This chain uses TRBV7-9 with TRBJ2-2; unclear D gene. CDR3 length equals 14 residues. Germline CDR1 SEHNR, CDR2 FQNEAQ (reference sequence). With 5 bases removed from V and 4 bases from J, the gap between germline ends came to 11 bases. The CDR3 is CASSRPHATGELFF. CDR3 nucleotide sequence: TGTGCCAGCAGCCGACCTCACGCCACCGGGGAGCTGTTTTTT.